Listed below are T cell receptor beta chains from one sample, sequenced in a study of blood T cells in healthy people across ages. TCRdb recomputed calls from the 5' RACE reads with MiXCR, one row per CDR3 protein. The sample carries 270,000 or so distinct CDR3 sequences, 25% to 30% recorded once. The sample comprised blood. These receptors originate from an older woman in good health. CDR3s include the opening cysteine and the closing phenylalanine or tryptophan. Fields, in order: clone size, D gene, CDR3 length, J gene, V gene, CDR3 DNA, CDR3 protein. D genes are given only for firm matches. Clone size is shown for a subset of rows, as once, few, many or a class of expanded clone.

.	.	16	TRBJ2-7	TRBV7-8	TGTGCCAGCAGCCCGCTGGGAGTCAGTCTTGCCTACGAGCAGTACTTC	CASSPLGVSLAYEQYF
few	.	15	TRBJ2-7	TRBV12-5	TGTGCTAGTGGTTTGTCCGGGACACTGACCTACGAGCAGTACTTC	CASGLSGTLTYEQYF
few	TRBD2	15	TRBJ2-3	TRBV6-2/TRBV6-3	TGTGCCAGCAGTTCCCTAGCGGGGACCACAGATACGCAGTATTTT	CASSSLAGTTDTQYF
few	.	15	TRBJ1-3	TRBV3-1	TGTGCCAGCAGCCAACAGACAGTCTCTGGAAACACCATATATTTT	CASSQQTVSGNTIYF
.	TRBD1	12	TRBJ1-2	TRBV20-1	TGCAGTGCTAGAGCCCAGACAGGGACCGGGTTCTTC	CSARAQTGTGFF
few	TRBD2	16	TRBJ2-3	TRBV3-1	TGTGCCAGCAGCCCAGACTTTGCGGGAGCTCGGGGTACGCAGTATTTT	CASSPDFAGARGTQYF
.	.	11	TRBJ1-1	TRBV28	TGTGCCAGCAGTACCACACTCGAAGCTTTCTTT	CASSTTLEAFF
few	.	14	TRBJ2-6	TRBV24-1	TGTGCCACCCAGAACGGGGCCGGGGCCAACGTCCTGACTTTC	CATQNGAGANVLTF
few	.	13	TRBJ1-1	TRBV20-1	TGCAGTGCTAGAGACCCACTGAACACTGAAGCTTTCTTT	CSARDPLNTEAFF
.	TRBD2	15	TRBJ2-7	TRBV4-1	TGCGCCAGCAGCCCCTTAATGGGAGGGTCCTACGAGCAGTACTTC	CASSPLMGGSYEQYF
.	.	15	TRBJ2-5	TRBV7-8	TGTGCCAGCAGCTTAGACACCTTCGTCCAAGAGACCCAGTACTTC	CASSLDTFVQETQYF
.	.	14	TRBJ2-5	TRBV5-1	TGCGCCAGCAGCTTGGGCACAGGGCTAGAGACCCAGTACTTC	CASSLGTGLETQYF
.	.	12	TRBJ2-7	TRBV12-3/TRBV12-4	TGTCCCAGCAGCAGCGGACAGTTACCTCAGTACTTC	CPSSSGQLPQYF
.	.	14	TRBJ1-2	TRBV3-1	TGTGCCAGCAGCCAAGGAACAGGAGGAGTAGGCTACACCTTC	CASSQGTGGVGYTF
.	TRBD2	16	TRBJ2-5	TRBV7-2	TGTGCCAGCAGCTCGTTAGCGGGACGTTCAGAAGAGACCCAGTACTTC	CASSSLAGRSEETQYF
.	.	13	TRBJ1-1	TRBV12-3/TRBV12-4	TGTGCCTGCAGTTTTAATGGGGTTACTGAAGCTTTCTTT	CACSFNGVTEAFF
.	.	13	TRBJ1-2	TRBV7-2	TGTGCCAGCAGCTTACTGGGCCCCTATGGCTACACCTTC	CASSLLGPYGYTF
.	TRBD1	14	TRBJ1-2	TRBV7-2	TGTGCCAGCAGCTTAGAAAGGGGGCTTGATGGCCACACCTTC	CASSLERGLDGHTF
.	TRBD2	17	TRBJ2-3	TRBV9	TGTGCCAGCAGCGAGGGGAGGAGCGGGGGAAGCGCAGATACGCAGTATTTT	CASSEGRSGGSADTQYF
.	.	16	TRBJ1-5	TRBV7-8	TGTGCCAGCAGCCCCATGGGCGGCGGTAGCAATCAGCCCCAGCATTTT	CASSPMGGGSNQPQHF
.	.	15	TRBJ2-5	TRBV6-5	TGTGCCAGCAGTTACTCAATCAAGGGTCGGGAGACCCAGTACTTC	CASSYSIKGRETQYF
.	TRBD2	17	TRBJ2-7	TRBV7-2	TGTGCCAGCAGCTTGAGTCTCGGTAGCGGGACTATGGACGAGCAGTACTTC	CASSLSLGSGTMDEQYF
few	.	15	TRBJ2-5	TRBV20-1	TGCAGTGCCCAGGGGGAAAGCGGGATGAGAGAGACCCAGTACTTC	CSAQGESGMRETQYF
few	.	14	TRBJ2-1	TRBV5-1	TGCGCCAGCAGCCCCGGGAAAGCCGGTAATGAGCAGTTCTTC	CASSPGKAGNEQFF
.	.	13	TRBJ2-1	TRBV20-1	TGCAGTGCTAGCTTGGCGGGATACAATGAGCAGTTCTTC	CSASLAGYNEQFF
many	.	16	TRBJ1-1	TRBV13	TGTGCCAGCAGCTTGAGGAGGACGAAAGTACACACTGAAGCTTTCTTT	CASSLRRTKVHTEAFF
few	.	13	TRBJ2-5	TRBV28	TGTGCCACTCTCAATTCTGATGGAGAGACCCAGTACTTC	CATLNSDGETQYF
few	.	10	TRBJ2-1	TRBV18	TGTGCCAGCTCACCTCCTCTAGCGTTCTTC	CASSPPLAFF
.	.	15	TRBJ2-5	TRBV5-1	TGCGCCAGCAGCTTGGTGGGCGGGCGGCAAGAGACCCAGTACTTC	CASSLVGGRQETQYF
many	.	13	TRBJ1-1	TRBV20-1	TGCAGTGCTAGAAAGGACCCAAGCACTGAAGCTTTCTTT	CSARKDPSTEAFF
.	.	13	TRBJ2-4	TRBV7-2	TGTGCCAGCAGCTACTCACCCGACTCGGTTCAGTACTTC	CASSYSPDSVQYF
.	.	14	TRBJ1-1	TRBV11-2	TGTGCCAGCAGCTTAAACCTTGGGAACACTGAAGCTTTCTTT	CASSLNLGNTEAFF
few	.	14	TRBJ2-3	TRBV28	TGTGCCAGCAGCCCACCCACTAGCTGGGATACGCAGTATTTT	CASSPPTSWDTQYF
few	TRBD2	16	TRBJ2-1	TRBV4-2	TGTGCCAGCAGTTCAATAACTAGCGGCCTCCTGAGAGAGCAGTTCTTC	CASSSITSGLLREQFF
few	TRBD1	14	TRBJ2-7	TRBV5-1	TGCGCCAGCAGCAACCCGGGACAGTCCTACGAGCAGTACTTC	CASSNPGQSYEQYF
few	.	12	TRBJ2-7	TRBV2	TGTGCCAGCAGCGACCCCCCGGTTGAGCAGTACTTC	CASSDPPVEQYF
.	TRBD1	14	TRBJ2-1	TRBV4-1	TGCGCCAGCAGCCAGGGACAGGGGAGAAATGAGCAGTTCTTC	CASSQGQGRNEQFF
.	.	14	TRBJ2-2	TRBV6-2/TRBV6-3	TGTGCCAGCAGTCAAGTATTGGACACCGGGGAGCTGTTTTTT	CASSQVLDTGELFF
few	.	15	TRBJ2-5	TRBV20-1	TGCAGTGCTAGAGAGGCGGGCTTGAATCAAGAGACCCAGTACTTC	CSAREAGLNQETQYF
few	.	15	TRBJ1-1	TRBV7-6	TGTGCCAGCAGCGGGGCGACGACCCGGAACACTGAAGCTTTCTTT	CASSGATTRNTEAFF
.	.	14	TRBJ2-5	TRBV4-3	TGCGCCAGCAGCCAAGATCCAGCAGGGGAGACCCAGTACTTC	CASSQDPAGETQYF
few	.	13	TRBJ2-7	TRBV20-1	TGCAGTGCTAGACCTCAGGTTACCTACGAGCAGTACTTC	CSARPQVTYEQYF
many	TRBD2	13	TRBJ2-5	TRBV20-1	TGCAGTGCTAGAGTTAGCGGGGCAGAGACCCAGTACTTC	CSARVSGAETQYF
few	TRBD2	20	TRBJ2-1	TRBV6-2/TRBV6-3	TGTGCCAGCAGTTACACCCGGGGGACTAGCGGGAGAGGGAGTGTCAATGAGCAGTTCTTC	CASSYTRGTSGRGSVNEQFF
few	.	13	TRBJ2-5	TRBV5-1	TGCGCCAGCAGCTTGAACGGCCAAGAGACCCAGTACTTC	CASSLNGQETQYF
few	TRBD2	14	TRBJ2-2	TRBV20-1	TGCAGTGCAAGGACTAGCTGGAACACCGGGGAGCTGTTTTTT	CSARTSWNTGELFF
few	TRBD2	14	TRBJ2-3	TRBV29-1	TGCAGCGTTGTTGTTAGCGGGAGCCCAGATACGCAGTATTTT	CSVVVSGSPDTQYF
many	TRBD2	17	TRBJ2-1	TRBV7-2	TGTGCCAGCAGCCCGGGACTAGCGGGAGGAATCTACAATGAGCAGTTCTTC	CASSPGLAGGIYNEQFF
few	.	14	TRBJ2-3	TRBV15	TGTGCCACCAGCGGCCGGGAAAGCACAGATACGCAGTATTTT	CATSGRESTDTQYF
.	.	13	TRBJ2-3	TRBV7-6	TGTGCCAGCAGCTTAAGCGCGGGAGATACGCAGTATTTT	CASSLSAGDTQYF
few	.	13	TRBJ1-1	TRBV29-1	TGCAGCGCTATAACAGGGACCTTGGCTATGGTTTTCTTT	CSAITGTLAMVFF
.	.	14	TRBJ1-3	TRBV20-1	TGCAGTGCGATGGGGGTTGTTTCTCGAAACACCATATATTTT	CSAMGVVSRNTIYF
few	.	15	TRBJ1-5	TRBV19	TGTGCCAGTAGTGCGGGGCCCTGGGGCAATCAGCCCCAGCATTTT	CASSAGPWGNQPQHF
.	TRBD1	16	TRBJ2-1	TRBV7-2	TGTGCCAGCAGCTTTTTGGGACAGGGATCTGTCAATGAGCAGTTCTTC	CASSFLGQGSVNEQFF
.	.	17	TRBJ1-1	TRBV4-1	TGCGCCAGCCGCCAGGGTAGGTCTGAAATAGGGAACACTGAAGCTTTCTTT	CASRQGRSEIGNTEAFF